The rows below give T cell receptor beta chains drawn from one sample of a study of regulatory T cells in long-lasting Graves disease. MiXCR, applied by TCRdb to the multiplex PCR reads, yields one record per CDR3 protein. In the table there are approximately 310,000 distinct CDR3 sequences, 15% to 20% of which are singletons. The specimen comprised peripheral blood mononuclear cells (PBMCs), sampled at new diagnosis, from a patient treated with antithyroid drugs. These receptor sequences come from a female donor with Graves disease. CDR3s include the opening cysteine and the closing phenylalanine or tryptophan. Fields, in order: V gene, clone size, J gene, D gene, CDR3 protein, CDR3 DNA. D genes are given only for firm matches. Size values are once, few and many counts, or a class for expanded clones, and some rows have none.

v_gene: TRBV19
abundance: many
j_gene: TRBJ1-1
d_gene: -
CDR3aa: CASSARVDTEAFF
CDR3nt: TGTGCCAGTAGTGCCAGGGTTGACACTGAAGCTTTCTTT

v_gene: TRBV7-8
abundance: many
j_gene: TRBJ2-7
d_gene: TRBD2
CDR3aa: CASSLAGTSGRSYEQYF
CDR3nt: TGTGCCAGCAGCCTAGCCGGTACTAGCGGGAGATCCTACGAGCAGTACTTC

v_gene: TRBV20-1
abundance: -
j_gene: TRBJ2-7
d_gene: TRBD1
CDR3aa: CSAHRGHVEQYF
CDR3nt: TGCAGTGCCCACAGGGGGCACGTCGAGCAGTACTTC

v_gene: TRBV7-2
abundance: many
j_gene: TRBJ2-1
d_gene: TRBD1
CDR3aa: CASSQTGSYNNEQFF
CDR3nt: TGTGCCAGCAGCCAGACAGGGAGCTACAACAATGAGCAGTTCTTC

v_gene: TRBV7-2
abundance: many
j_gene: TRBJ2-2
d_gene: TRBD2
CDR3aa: CASSPLAGSGELFF
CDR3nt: TGTGCCAGCAGCCCCTTAGCGGGATCCGGGGAGCTGTTTTTT

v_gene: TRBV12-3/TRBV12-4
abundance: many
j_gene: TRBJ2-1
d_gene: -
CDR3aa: CASSSLRNEQFF
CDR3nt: TGTGCCAGCAGTTCACTACGCAATGAGCAGTTCTTC

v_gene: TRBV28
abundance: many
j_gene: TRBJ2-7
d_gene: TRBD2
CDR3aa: CASRSLAGVPYEQYF
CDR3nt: TGTGCCAGCAGGTCCCTGGCGGGAGTCCCCTACGAGCAGTACTTC

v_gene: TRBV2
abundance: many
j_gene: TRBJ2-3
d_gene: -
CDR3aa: CASSSGAVSTDTQYF
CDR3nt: TGTGCCAGCAGTTCAGGGGCGGTGAGCACAGATACGCAGTATTTT

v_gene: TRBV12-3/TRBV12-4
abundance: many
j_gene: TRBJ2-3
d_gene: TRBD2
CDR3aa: CASSLPLGLAQRDTQYF
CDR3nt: TGTGCCAGCAGTCTTCCCCTCGGACTAGCCCAAAGGGATACGCAGTATTTT

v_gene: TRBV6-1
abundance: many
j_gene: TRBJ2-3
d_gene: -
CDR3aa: CASSGAAGSYTDTQYF
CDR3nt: TGTGCCAGCAGTGGAGCTGCGGGATCGTACACAGATACGCAGTATTTT

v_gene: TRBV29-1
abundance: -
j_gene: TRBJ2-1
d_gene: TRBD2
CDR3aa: CSVEGLAGGNEQFF
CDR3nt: TGCAGCGTGGAGGGACTAGCGGGAGGTAATGAGCAGTTCTTC

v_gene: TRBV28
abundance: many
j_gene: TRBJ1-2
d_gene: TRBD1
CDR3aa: CASSGDRDRNYGYTF
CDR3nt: TGTGCCAGCAGTGGTGACCGGGACAGGAACTATGGCTACACCTTC

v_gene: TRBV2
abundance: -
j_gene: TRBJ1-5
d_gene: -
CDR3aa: CASSADSNSNQPQRF
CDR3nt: TGTGCCAGCAGTGCCGACAGTAATAGCAATCAGCCCCAGCGTTTT

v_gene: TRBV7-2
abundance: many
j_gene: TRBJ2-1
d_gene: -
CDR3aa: CASSPGTSWGNEQFF
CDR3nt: TGTGCCAGCAGTCCCGGGACGTCCTGGGGGAATGAGCAGTTCTTC

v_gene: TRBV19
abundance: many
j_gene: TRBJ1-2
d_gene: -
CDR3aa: CASSTSGANYGYTF
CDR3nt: TGTGCCAGTAGTACTTCTGGAGCTAACTATGGCTACACCTTC

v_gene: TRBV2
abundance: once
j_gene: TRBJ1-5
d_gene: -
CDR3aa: CASSEQVQPQHF
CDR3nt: TGTGCCAGCAGTGAACAGGTTCAGCCCCAGCATTTT

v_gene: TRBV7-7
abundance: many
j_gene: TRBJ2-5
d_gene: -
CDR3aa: CASSVGDRETQYF
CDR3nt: TGTGCCAGCAGTGTAGGGGACCGGGAGACCCAGTACTTC

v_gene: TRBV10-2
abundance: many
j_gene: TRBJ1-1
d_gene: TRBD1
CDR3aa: CASRRQGPGLMNTEAFF
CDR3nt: TGCGCCAGCAGGAGACAGGGCCCGGGACTAATGAACACTGAAGCTTTCTTT

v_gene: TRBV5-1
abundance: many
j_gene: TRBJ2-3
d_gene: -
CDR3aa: CASRTTRIGTDTQYF
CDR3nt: TGCGCCAGCAGAACCACCAGGATCGGCACAGATACGCAGTATTTT

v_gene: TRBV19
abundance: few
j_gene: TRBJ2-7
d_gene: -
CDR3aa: CASSATRASYEQYF
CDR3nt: TGTGCCAGTAGTGCGACCAGAGCGTCCTACGAGCAGTACTTC

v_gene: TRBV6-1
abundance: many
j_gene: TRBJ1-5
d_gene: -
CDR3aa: CASSVGFEGFHQPQHF
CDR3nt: TGTGCCAGCAGTGTTGGTTTTGAAGGTTTTCATCAGCCCCAGCATTTT

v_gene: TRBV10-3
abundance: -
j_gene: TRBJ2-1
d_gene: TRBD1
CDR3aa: CAISEGAGTGNYNEQFF
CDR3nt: TGTGCCATCAGTGAGGGGGCCGGGACAGGGAATTACAATGAGCAGTTCTTC

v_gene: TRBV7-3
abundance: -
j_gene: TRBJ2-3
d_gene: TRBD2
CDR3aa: CASSFSGTSGDTQYF
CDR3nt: TGTGCCAGCAGCTTCTCCGGGACTAGCGGGGATACGCAGTATTTT

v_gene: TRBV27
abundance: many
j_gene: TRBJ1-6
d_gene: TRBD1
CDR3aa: CASQTGRTYNSPLHF
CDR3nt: TGTGCCAGCCAGACAGGGCGCACCTATAATTCACCCCTCCACTTT

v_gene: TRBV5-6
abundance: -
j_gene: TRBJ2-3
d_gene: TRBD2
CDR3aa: CASSSRLSTSGGDTQYF
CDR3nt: TGTGCCAGCAGCTCGCGCCTTTCCACTAGCGGGGGGGATACGCAGTATTTT

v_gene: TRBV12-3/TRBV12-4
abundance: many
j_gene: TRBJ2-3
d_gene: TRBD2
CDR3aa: CASSPSGLAGDTQYF
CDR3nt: TGTGCCAGCAGTCCAAGCGGACTAGCGGGAGATACGCAGTATTTT

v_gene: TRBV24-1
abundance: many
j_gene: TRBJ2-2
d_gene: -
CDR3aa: CATSEDTGELFF
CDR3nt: TGTGCCACCAGTGAGGACACCGGGGAGCTGTTTTTT

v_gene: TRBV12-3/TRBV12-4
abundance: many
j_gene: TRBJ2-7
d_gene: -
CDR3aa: CASAQGGASYEQYF
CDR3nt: TGTGCCAGCGCGCAAGGGGGGGCTAGCTACGAGCAGTACTTC

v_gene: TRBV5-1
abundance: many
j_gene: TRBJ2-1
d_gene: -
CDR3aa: CASSPPGALYNEQFF
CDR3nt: TGCGCCAGCAGCCCGCCTGGGGCATTATACAATGAGCAGTTCTTC

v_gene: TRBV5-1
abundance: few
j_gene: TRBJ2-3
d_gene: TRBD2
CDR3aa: CASRVSGSDTDTQYF
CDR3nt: TGCGCCAGCAGGGTTAGCGGGAGCGATACAGATACGCAGTATTTT

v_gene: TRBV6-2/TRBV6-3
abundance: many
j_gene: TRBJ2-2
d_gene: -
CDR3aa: CASSEEWLLRVNTGELFF
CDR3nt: TGTGCCAGCAGTGAAGAATGGCTTCTCAGAGTTAACACCGGGGAGCTGTTTTTT

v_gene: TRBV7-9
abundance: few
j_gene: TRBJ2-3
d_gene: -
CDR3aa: CASSLVWQGFTDTQYF
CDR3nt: TGTGCCAGCAGCCTCGTTTGGCAGGGGTTCACAGATACGCAGTATTTT

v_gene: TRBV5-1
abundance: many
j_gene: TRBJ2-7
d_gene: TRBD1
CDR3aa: CASSGLTGVGVEQYF
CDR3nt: TGCGCCAGCAGCGGCCTGACAGGGGTGGGGGTCGAGCAGTACTTC

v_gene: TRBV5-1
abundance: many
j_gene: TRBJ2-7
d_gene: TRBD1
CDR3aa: CASSTDRAVGYEQYF
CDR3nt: TGCGCCAGCAGCACCGACAGGGCGGTTGGCTACGAGCAGTACTTC

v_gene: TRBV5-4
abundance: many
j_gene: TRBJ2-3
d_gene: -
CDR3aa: CASSSGRWEYF
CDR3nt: TGTGCCAGCAGCTCGGGCCGGTGGGAGTATTTT

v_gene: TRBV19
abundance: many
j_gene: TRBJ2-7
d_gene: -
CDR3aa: CASSIWGNYEQYF
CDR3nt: TGTGCCAGTAGTATATGGGGTAACTACGAGCAGTACTTC

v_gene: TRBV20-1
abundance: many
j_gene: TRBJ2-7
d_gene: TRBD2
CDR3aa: CSAIGSGVNEQYF
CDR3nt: TGCAGTGCTATTGGCAGCGGGGTAAACGAGCAGTACTTC

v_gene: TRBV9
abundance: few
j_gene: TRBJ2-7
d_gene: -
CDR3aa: CASSPLGSGVAYEQYF
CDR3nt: TGTGCCAGCAGCCCCCTGGGGTCAGGGGTTGCCTACGAGCAGTACTTC

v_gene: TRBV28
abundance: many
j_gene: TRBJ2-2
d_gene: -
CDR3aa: CASREGTGELFF
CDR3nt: TGTGCCAGCAGAGAGGGCACCGGGGAGCTGTTTTTT

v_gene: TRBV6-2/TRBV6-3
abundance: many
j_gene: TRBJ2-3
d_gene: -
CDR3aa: CASSWTSTDTQYF
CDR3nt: TGTGCCAGCAGTTGGACTAGCACAGATACGCAGTATTTT

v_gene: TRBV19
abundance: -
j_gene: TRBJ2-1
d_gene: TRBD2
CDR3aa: CASSIPPGLGGNEQFF
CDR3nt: TGTGCCAGTAGTATCCCACCGGGACTAGGAGGGAATGAGCAGTTCTTC

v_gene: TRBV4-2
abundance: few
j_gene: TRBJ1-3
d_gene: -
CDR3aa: CASSQEDSTSGNTIYF
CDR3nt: TGTGCCAGCAGCCAAGAGGACAGCACCTCTGGAAACACCATATATTTT

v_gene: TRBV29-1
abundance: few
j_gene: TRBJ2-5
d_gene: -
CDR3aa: CSGGQETQYF
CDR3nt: TGCAGCGGCGGGCAAGAGACCCAGTACTTC

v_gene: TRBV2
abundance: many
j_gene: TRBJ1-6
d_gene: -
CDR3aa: CASSLPGPRDHNSPLHF
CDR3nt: TGTGCCAGCAGTCTCCCGGGACCTCGGGACCATAATTCACCCCTCCACTTT

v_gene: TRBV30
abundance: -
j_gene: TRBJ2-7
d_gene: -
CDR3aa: CAWSVGSGAPSSYEQYF
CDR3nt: TGTGCCTGGAGTGTGGGTAGCGGAGCTCCAAGCTCCTACGAGCAGTACTTC

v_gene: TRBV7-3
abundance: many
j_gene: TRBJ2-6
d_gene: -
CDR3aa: CASSLAGNSGANVLTF
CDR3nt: TGTGCCAGCAGCTTAGCGGGAAACTCTGGGGCCAACGTCCTGACTTTC

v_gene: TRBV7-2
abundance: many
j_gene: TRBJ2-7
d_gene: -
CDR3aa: CASSKDPASGSYEQYF
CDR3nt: TGTGCCAGCAGCAAGGACCCAGCGAGCGGGTCCTACGAGCAGTACTTC

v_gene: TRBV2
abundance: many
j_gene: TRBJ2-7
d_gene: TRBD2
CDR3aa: CASSVTSGYEQYF
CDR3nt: TGTGCCAGCAGTGTAACTAGCGGCTACGAGCAGTACTTC

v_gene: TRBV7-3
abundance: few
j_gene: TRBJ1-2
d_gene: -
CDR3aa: CASSLMVVIGSNYGYTF
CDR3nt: TGTGCCAGCAGCTTAATGGTCGTAATAGGTTCTAACTATGGCTACACCTTC

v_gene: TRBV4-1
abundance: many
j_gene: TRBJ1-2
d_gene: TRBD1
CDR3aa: CASSQVSPQLTGARLYGYTF
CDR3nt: TGCGCCAGCAGCCAAGTTAGCCCCCAGCTGACAGGGGCACGGCTCTATGGCTACACCTTC

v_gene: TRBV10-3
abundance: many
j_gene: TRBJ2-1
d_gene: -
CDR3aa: CAISDRTNEQFF
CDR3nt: TGTGCCATCAGTGACCGGACTAATGAGCAGTTCTTC

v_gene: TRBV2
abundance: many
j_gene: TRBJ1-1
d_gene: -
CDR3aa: CASSRTGSKAEAFF
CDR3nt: TGTGCCAGCTCCAGAACAGGGAGCAAGGCTGAAGCTTTCTTT

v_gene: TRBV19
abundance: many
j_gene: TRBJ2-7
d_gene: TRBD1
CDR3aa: CASTPSSRGRYEQYF
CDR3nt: TGTGCCAGTACCCCCTCGAGTAGGGGGCGATACGAGCAGTACTTC

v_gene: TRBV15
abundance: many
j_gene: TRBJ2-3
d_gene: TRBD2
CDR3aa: CATSRPKGLAGEGGTDTQYF
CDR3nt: TGTGCCACCAGCAGACCCAAGGGACTAGCGGGAGAAGGTGGCACAGATACGCAGTATTTT